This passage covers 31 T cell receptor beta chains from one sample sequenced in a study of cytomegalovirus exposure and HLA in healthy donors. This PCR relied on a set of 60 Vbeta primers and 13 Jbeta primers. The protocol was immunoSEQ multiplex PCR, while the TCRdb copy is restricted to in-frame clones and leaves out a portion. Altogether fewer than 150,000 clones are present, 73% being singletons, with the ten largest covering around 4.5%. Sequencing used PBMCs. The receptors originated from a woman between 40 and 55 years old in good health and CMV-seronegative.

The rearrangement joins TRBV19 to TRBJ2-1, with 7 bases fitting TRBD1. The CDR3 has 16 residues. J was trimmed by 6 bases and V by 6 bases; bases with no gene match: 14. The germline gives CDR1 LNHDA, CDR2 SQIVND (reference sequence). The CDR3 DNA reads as TGTGCCAGTAGGGCCCAGGTGGGACAGCCGTTCAATGAGCAGTTCTTC. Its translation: CASRAQVGQPFNEQFF.

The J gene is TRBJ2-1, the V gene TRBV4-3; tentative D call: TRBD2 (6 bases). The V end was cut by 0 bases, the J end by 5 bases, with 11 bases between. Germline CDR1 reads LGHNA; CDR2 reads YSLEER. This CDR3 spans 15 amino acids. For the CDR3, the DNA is TGCGCCAGCAGCCAAGATTCGCGGGGTAACAATGAGCAGTTCTTC. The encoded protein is CASSQDSRGNNEQFF.

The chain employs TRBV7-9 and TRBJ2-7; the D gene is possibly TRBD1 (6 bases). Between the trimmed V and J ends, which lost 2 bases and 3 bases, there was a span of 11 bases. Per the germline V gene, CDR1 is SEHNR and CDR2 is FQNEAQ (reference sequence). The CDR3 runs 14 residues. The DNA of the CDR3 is TGTGCCAGCAGCTTATCCGAGGGGGTCTACGAGCAGTACTTC. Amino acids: CASSLSEGVYEQYF.

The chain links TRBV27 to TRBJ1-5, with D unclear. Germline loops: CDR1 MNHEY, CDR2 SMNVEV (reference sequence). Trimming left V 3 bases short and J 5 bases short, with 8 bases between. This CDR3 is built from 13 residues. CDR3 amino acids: CASSFLADQPQHF. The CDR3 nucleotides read TGTGCCAGCAGTTTTCTGGCGGATCAGCCCCAGCATTTT.

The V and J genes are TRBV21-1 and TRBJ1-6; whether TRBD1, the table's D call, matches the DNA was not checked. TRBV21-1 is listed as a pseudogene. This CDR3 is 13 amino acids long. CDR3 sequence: CASSKAKGFPLHF. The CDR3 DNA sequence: TGTGCCAGCAGCAAAGCGAAGGGGTTTCCCCTCCACTTT.

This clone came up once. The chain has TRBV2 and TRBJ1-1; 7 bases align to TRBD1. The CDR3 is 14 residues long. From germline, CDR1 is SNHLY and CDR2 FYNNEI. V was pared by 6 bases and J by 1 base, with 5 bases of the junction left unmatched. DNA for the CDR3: TGTGCCAGCAGAGAGGACAGGACGAACACTGAAGCTTTCTTT. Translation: CASREDRTNTEAFF.

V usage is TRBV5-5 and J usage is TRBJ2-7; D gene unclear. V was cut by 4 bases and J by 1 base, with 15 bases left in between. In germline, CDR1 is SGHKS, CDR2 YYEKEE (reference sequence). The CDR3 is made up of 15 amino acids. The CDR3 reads CASSLIVAVSYEQYF. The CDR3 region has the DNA TGTGCCAGCAGCCTGATCGTGGCTGTATCCTACGAGCAGTACTTC. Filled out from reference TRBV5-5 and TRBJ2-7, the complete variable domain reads DAGVTQSPTHLIKTRGQQVTLRCSPISGHKSVSWYQQVLGQGPQFIFQYYEKEERGRGNFPDRFSARQFPNYSSELNVNALLLGDSALYLCASSLIVAVSYEQYFGPGTRLTVT.

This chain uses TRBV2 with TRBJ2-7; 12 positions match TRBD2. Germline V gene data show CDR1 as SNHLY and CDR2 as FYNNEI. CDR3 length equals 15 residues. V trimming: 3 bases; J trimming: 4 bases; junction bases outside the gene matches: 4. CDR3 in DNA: TGTGCCAGCAGTGAGGAACTAGCGGGGGGTTACGAGCAGTACTTC. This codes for CASSEELAGGYEQYF.

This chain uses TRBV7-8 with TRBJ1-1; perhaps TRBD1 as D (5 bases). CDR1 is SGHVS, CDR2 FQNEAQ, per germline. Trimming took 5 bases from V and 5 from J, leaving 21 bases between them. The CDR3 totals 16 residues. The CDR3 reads CASSPRTRTSRTEAFF. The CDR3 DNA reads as TGTGCCAGCAGCCCGAGGACACGAACATCGAGGACTGAAGCTTTCTTT.

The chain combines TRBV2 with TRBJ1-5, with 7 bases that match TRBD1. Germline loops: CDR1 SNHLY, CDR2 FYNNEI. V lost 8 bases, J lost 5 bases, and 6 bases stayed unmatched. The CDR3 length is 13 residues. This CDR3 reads CASGQGEDQPQHF. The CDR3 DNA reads TGTGCCAGCGGGCAGGGGGAGGATCAGCCCCAGCATTTT.

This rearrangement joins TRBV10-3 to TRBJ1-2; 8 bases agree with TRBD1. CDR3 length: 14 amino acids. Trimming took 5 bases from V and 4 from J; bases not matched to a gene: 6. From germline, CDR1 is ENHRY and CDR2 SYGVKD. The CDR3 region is CAISSDRERYGYTF. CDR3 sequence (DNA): TGTGCCATCAGTTCGGACAGGGAACGCTATGGCTACACCTTC.

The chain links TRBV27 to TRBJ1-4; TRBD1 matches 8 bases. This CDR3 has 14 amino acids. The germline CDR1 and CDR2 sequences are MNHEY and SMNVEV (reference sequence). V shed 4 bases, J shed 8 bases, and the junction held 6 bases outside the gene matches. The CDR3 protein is CASSWTGQREKLFF. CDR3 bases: TGTGCCAGCAGTTGGACAGGGCAAAGAGAAAAACTGTTTTTT.

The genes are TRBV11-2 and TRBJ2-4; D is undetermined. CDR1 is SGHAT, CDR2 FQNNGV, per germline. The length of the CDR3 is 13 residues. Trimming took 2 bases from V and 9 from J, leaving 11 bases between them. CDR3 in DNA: TGTGCCAGCAGCTTACAGGATGCTGGCATTCAGTACTTC. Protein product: CASSLQDAGIQYF.

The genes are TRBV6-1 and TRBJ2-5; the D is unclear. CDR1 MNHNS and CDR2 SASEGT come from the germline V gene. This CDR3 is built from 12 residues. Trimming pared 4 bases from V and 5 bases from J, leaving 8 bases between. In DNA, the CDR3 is TGTGCCAGCAGTGGAAGTCGGGAGACCCAGTACTTC. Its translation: CASSGSRETQYF.

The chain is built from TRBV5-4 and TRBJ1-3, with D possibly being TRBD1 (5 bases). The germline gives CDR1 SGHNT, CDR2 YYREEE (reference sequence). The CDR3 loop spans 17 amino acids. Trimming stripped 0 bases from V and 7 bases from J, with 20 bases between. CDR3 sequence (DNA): TGTGCCAGCAGCTTGGACCCCAGCGCCCGGTCAGGGAACACCATATATTTT. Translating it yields CASSLDPSARSGNTIYF.

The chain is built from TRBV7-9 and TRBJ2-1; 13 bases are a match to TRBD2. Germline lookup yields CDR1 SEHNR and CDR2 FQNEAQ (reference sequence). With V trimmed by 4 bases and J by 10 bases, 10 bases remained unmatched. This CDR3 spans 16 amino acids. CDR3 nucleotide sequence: TGTGCCAGCAGCTCGGGACTAGCGGGACCTTGGAAGGAGCAGTTCTTC. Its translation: CASSSGLAGPWKEQFF.

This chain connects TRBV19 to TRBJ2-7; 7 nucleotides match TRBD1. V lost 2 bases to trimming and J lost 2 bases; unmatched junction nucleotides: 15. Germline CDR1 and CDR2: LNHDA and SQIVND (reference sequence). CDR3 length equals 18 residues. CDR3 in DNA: TGTGCCAGTAGTATAAGATCCACCGGGACAGTGGCCCCCTACGAGCAGTACTTC. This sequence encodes CASSIRSTGTVAPYEQYF.

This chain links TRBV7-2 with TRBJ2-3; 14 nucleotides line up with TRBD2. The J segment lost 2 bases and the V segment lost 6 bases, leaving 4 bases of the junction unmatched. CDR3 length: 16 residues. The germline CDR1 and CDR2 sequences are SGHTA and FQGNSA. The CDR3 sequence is CASRRTSGGNTDTQYF. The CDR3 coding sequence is TGTGCCAGCAGACGGACTAGCGGGGGGAACACAGATACGCAGTATTTT.

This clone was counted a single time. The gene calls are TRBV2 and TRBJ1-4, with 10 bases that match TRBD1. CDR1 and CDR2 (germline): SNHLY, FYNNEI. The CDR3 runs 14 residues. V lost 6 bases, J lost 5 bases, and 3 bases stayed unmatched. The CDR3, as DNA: TGTGCCAGCAGAGGGGACAGGGGCAATGAAAAACTGTTTTTT. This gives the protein CASRGDRGNEKLFF.

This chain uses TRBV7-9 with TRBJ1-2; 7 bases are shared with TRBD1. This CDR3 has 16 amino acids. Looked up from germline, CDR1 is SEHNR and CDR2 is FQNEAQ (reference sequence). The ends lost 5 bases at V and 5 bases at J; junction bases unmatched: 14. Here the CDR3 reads CASSPLEGQTTYGYTF. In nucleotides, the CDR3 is TGTGCCAGCAGCCCGCTCGAGGGACAGACGACGTATGGCTACACCTTC.

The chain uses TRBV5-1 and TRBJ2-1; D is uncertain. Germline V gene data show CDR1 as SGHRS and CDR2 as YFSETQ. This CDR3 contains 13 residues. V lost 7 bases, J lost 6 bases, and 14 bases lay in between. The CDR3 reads CASCMSVGNEQFF. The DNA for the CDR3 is TGCGCCAGCTGCATGAGCGTCGGCAATGAGCAGTTCTTC.

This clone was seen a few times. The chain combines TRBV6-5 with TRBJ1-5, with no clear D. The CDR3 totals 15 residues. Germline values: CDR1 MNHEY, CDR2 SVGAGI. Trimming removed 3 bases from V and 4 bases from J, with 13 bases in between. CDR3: CASSYQRHPNQPQHF. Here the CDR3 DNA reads TGTGCCAGCAGTTATCAGAGGCACCCAAATCAGCCCCAGCATTTT.

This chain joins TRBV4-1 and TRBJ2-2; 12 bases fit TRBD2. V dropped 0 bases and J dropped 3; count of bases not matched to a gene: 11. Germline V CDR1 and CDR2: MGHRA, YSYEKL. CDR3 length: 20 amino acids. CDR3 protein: CASSQDKPSGRGVDTGELFF. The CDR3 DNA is TGCGCCAGCAGCCAAGATAAGCCTAGCGGGAGGGGGGTGGACACCGGGGAGCTGTTTTTT.

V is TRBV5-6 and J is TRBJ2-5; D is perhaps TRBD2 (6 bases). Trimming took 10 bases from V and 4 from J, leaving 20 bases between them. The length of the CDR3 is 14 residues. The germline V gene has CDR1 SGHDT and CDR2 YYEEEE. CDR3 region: CASRTGGTGETQYF. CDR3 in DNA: TGTGCCTCCCGTACTGGGGGGACCGGAGAGACCCAGTACTTC. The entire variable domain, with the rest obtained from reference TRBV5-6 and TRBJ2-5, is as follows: DAGVTQSPTHLIKTRGQQVTLRCSPKSGHDTVSWYQQALGQGPQFIFQYYEEEERQRGNFPDRFSGHQFPNYSSELNVNALLLGDSALYLCASRTGGTGETQYFGPGTRLLVL.

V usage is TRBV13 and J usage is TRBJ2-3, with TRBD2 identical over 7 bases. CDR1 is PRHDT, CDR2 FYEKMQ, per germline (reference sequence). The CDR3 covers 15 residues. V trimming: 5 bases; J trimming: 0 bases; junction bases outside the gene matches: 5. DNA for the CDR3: TGTGCCAGCAGCATGACTAGCCCTAGCACAGATACGCAGTATTTT. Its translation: CASSMTSPSTDTQYF.

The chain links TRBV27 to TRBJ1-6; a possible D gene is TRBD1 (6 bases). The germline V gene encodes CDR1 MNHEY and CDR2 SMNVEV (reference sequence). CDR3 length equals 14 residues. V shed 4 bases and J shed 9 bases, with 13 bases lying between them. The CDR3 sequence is CASSWRGGASPLHF. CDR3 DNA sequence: TGTGCCAGCAGTTGGCGGGGGGGGGCTTCACCCCTCCACTTT.

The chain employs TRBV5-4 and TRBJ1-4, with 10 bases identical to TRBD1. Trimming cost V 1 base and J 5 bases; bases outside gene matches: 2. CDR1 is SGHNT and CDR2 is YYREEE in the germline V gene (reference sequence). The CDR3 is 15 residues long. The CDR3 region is CASSLSGQGNEKLFF. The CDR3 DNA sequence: TGTGCCAGCAGCTTGTCGGGACAGGGGAATGAAAAACTGTTTTTT.

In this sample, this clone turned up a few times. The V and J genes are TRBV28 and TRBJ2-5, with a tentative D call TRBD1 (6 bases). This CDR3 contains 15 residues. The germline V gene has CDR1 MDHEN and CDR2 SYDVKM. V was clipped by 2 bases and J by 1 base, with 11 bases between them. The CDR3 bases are TGTGCCAGCAGTTTAGGGCTAGGGGGCCAAGAGACCCAGTACTTC. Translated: CASSLGLGGQETQYF.

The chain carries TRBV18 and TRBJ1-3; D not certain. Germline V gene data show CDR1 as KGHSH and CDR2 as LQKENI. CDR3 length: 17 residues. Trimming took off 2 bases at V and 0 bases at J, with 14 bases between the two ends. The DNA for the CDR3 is TGTGCCAGCTCACCAGAAGTAGGAGGGCTCTCTGGAAACACCATATATTTT. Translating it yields CASSPEVGGLSGNTIYF.

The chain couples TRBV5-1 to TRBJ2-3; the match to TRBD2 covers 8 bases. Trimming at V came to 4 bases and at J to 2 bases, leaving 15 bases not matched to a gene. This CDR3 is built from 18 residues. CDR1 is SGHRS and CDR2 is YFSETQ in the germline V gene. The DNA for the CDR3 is TGCGCCAGCAGCCCCGGACCCCCGGGAGGGGCGATCACAGATACGCAGTATTTT. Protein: CASSPGPPGGAITDTQYF.

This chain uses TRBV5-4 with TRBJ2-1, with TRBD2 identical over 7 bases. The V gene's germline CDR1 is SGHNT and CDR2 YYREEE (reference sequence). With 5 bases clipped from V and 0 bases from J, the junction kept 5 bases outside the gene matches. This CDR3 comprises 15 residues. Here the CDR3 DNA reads TGTGCCAGCAGAACCGGGGGGAGCTCCTACAATGAGCAGTTCTTC. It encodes CASRTGGSSYNEQFF.